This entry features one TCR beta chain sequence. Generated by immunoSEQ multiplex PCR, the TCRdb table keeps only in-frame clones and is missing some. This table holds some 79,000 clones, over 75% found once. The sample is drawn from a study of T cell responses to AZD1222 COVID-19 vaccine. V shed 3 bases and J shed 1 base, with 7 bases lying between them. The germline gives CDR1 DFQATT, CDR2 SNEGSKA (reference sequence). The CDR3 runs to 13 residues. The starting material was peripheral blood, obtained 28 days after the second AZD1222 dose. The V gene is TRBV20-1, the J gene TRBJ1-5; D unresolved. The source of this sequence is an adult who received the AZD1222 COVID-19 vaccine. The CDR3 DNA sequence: TGCAGTGCTAGTCGCCGCAGCAATCAGCCCCAGCATTTT. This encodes CSASRRSNQPQHF.